This T cell receptor beta chain comes out of a study of T cell responses to AZD1222 COVID-19 vaccine. The wider study: Pooling was applied to second doses at about 4 or about 12 weeks.

Sequencing was performed with immunoSEQ multiplex PCR; in TCRdb, only in-frame clones are kept and a portion is missing. The sample has about 130,000 clones; roughly 90% are singletons. About this clone itself: The antigen remains unidentified.

The study's findings and limits: CD4 TCRs linked to vaccination spanned spike, dominating at 160-218 and 743-854. Targeting of unmutated variant regions was reportedly seen in nearly half of spike-specific TCRs.

There are 11 residues in the CDR3. Germline-derived CDR1 and CDR2 are KGHDR and SFDVKD. V was cut by 6 bases and J by 10 bases, with 11 bases left in between. Sequences were derived from peripheral blood, sampled on day 0 of AZD1222 vaccination. J is TRBJ1-2 and V is TRBV24-1, with D maybe TRBD1 (6 bases). The source of this sequence is an adult in good health. CDR3 nucleotides: TGTGCCACCAGTATACAGGGAAACTACACCTTC. Amino acid sequence: CATSIQGNYTF.